Detailed here is one T cell receptor (beta chain). While infection was still active, Seattle patients were enrolled and then followed longitudinally. This entry comes from a study of blood T cell repertoires in COVID-19. Study in general: There were acute and convalescent COVID-19 samples, and they came from the United States, Italy and Spain. Sources were T cells, B-cell-depleted T cells, or PBMCs; the material itself was cDNA or gDNA.

The V gene's germline CDR1 is SGHTA and CDR2 FQGNSA. This CDR3 is 14 amino acids long. The V and J ends lost 6 bases and 5 bases respectively, with 16 bases between them. In the original workflow: Amplified reference gene primers provided the basis for estimating nucleated cell counts. Libraries were prepared by immunoSEQ multiplex PCR; TCRdb keeps only in-frame clonotypes and omits some of them. V and J calls plus clone size are reproduced from that table; the DNA served to infer D and trimming. This table has approximately 350,000 clones, around 87% appearing once. The sequencing sample was made of peripheral blood. The chain recombines TRBV7-2 with TRBJ2-5; D unresolved. The source of this sequence is a woman between 50 and 59 years old with COVID-19, enrolled during active disease. The CDR3 loop reads CASSLLVWQETQYF. The CDR3 DNA reads as TGTGCCAGCAGTTTGTTGGTCTGGCAGGAGACCCAGTACTTC.